Shown below are 20 T cell receptor beta chains from a single sample sequenced in a study of beta chain features in type 1 diabetes. Every bit of the isolated RNA underwent reverse transcription, so sequencing read expressed TCRB transcripts. Method: immunoSEQ multiplex PCR; TCRdb's copy keeps in-frame clones and lacks some. The sample lists hundreds of thousands of clones, around 13% occurring once. The sample was naive CD4+ T cells from blood. The receptors here all came from a man aged 18 to 29 in good health.

The chain uses TRBV2 and TRBJ2-1, with TRBD2 as a possible D gene (5 bases). Trimming shortened V by 6 bases and J by 9 bases, and 6 bases separated the two germline ends. This CDR3 contains 10 residues. Germline V gives CDR1 SNHLY, CDR2 FYNNEI. CDR3 amino acids: CASSAGEQFF. CDR3 nucleotide sequence: TGTGCCAGCAGCGCGGGTGAGCAGTTCTTC.

The rearrangement links TRBV6-5 to TRBJ2-5, with D perhaps TRBD2 (5 bases). This CDR3 has 13 residues. Per germline, CDR1 MNHEY and CDR2 SVGAGI. Between the trimmed V and J ends, which lost 3 bases and 12 bases, there was a span of 17 bases. This CDR3 reads CASSYRGVGVKYF. The CDR3 nucleotides read TGTGCCAGCAGTTATAGAGGTGTCGGGGTTAAGTACTTC.

This clone was found a few times. This chain connects TRBV9 to TRBJ2-5; 7 nucleotides align to TRBD2. This CDR3 region has 13 residues. Germline CDR1 and CDR2: SGDLS and YYNGEE. The junction had 8 bases not matched to a gene; V was cut back by 7 bases and J by 5 bases. The CDR3, as DNA: TGTGCCAGCGCAAGGCGGGAGCAGGAGACCCAGTACTTC. Translation: CASARREQETQYF.

This clone was seen more than once but under ten times. The chain carries TRBV2 and TRBJ1-5; possibly TRBD1 for D (5 bases). The germline V gene encodes CDR1 SNHLY and CDR2 FYNNEI. The CDR3 is made up of 11 amino acids. Trimming took 8 bases from V and 7 from J, leaving 9 bases between them. The CDR3: CASCDSQPQHF. CDR3 nucleotide sequence: TGTGCCAGCTGCGACAGCCAGCCCCAGCATTTT.

This chain links TRBV11-1 with TRBJ2-3, with TRBD2 matching over 8 bases. The CDR3 has 14 amino acids. Germline assignment: CDR1 SGHAT and CDR2 FQDESV (reference sequence). J gave up 4 bases and V 5 bases, and 5 bases lay outside the gene matches. The CDR3 DNA reads as TGTGCCAGCAGCCTTGGACTAGCCCCAGATACGCAGTATTTT. Translation: CASSLGLAPDTQYF.

J is TRBJ2-1 and V is TRBV2; TRBD2 might be the D (5 bases). The CDR3 length is 14 residues. CDR1 and CDR2 (germline): SNHLY, FYNNEI. V lost 4 bases and J 0 bases, leaving 7 bases between the germline ends. The CDR3 region has the DNA TGTGCCAGCAGTGGAGGGAACTCCTACAATGAGCAGTTCTTC. Translation: CASSGGNSYNEQFF.

This clone was counted a few times. The rearrangement uses TRBV6-1 and TRBJ1-4; tentatively, D is TRBD1 (6 bases). There are 14 residues in the CDR3. In germline, CDR1 is MNHNS, CDR2 SASEGT. V was cut by 10 bases and J by 2 bases, with 14 bases left in between. The CDR3 sequence: CATLRQATNEKLFF. The CDR3 nucleotides read TGTGCCACTCTCAGACAGGCGACTAATGAAAAACTGTTTTTT.

The chain links TRBV5-1 to TRBJ1-2; 10 nucleotides line up with TRBD1. From germline, CDR1 is SGHRS and CDR2 YFSETQ. The V segment lost 4 bases and the J segment 5 bases; nucleotides outside the gene matches: 2. This CDR3 comprises 13 residues. The chain's CDR3 is CASSAGQGYGYTF. The CDR3, as DNA: TGCGCCAGCAGCGCGGGACAGGGGTATGGCTACACCTTC.

CDR3 loop: CASSQTDTYEQYF. CDR3 nucleotide sequence: TGTGCCAGCAGTCAAACGGACACCTACGAGCAGTACTTC. The V gene is TRBV25-1, the J gene TRBJ2-7, with a tentative D call TRBD1 (5 bases). Germline V gene lookup returns CDR1 MGHDK and CDR2 SYGVNS. The CDR3 is made up of 13 amino acids. The ends were cut back, 5 bases at V and 2 bases at J, with 10 bases in the middle.

This clone was observed a handful of times. This rearrangement joins TRBV30 to TRBJ2-1; D is ambiguous. The V gene lost 4 bases and the J gene lost 8 bases, with 9 bases spanning the gap. The length of the CDR3 is 11 residues. The germline CDR1 and CDR2 sequences are GTSNPN and SVGIG (reference sequence). In nucleotides, the CDR3 is TGTGCCTGGAAACAGAAGGATGAGCAGTTCTTC. Amino acids: CAWKQKDEQFF.

The chain employs TRBV19 and TRBJ1-2, with D maybe TRBD1 (5 bases). Trimming left V 9 bases short and J 3 bases short, with 14 bases between. Germline assignment: CDR1 LNHDA and CDR2 SQIVND (reference sequence). The CDR3 loop spans 13 amino acids. The CDR3 DNA reads TGTGCCAGCTGCTCTACAGGAGACTATGGCTACACCTTC. Translation gives CASCSTGDYGYTF.

This chain joins TRBV18 and TRBJ2-7, with 8 bases matching TRBD1. CDR1 and CDR2 (germline): KGHSH, LQKENI. CDR3 length equals 16 residues. V gave up 3 bases and J gave up 0 bases; unmatched junction bases: 7. The DNA of the CDR3 is TGTGCCAGCTCACCGGAGGGACAGGTGAGCTCCTACGAGCAGTACTTC. It translates to CASSPEGQVSSYEQYF.

The chain employs TRBV5-8 and TRBJ2-2, with 10 bases lining up with TRBD1. There are 14 residues in the CDR3. With 4 bases clipped from V and 6 bases from J, the junction kept 3 bases outside the gene matches. Germline CDR1 reads SGHTS; CDR2 reads YDEGEE. The CDR3 DNA follows: TGTGCCAGCAGCCTGGGACAGGGGTCCGGGGAGCTGTTTTTT. Amino acid sequence: CASSLGQGSGELFF. The full variable domain, with the rest looked up from reference TRBV5-8 and TRBJ2-2, is EAGVTQSPTHLIKTRGQQATLRCSPISGHTSVYWYQQALGLGLQFLLWYDEGEERNRGNFPPRFSGRQFPNYSSELNVNALELEDSALYLCASSLGQGSGELFFGEGSRLTVL.

The chain couples TRBV6-5 to TRBJ2-7, with D perhaps TRBD2 (5 bases). The ends were cut back, 1 base at V and 0 bases at J, with 13 bases in the middle. CDR1 is MNHEY and CDR2 is SVGAGI in the germline V gene. This CDR3 has 16 amino acids. The CDR3 region is CASSYYQWEPSYEQYF. The CDR3 region has the DNA TGTGCCAGCAGTTACTATCAGTGGGAGCCCTCCTACGAGCAGTACTTC.

This chain links TRBV7-2 with TRBJ2-5; D is uncertain. The CDR3 is 15 residues long. Germline V gene lookup returns CDR1 SGHTA and CDR2 FQGNSA. V gave up 2 bases and J gave up 7 bases, with 17 bases separating them. CDR3 sequence: CASSLNDPLIGTQYF. The CDR3 coding sequence is TGTGCCAGCAGCTTAAACGATCCACTAATTGGGACCCAGTACTTC.

The chain combines TRBV27 with TRBJ2-5; D is perhaps TRBD1 (6 bases). This CDR3 has 17 residues. Germline V gene data show CDR1 as MNHEY and CDR2 as SMNVEV (reference sequence). V was cut by 3 bases and J by 2 bases, with 19 bases left in between. In nucleotides, the CDR3 is TGTGCCAGCAGTTTGGGCCGGACAGAGCTTCTTCAAGAGACCCAGTACTTC. Amino acid sequence: CASSLGRTELLQETQYF.

The chain is built from TRBV6-5 and TRBJ2-7; 7 bases are a match to TRBD2. CDR3 length equals 14 residues. V was pared by 0 bases and J by 3 bases, with 2 bases of the junction left unmatched. Germline CDR1 and CDR2: MNHEY and SVGAGI. CDR3 protein: CASSYSGRGYEQYF. CDR3 DNA: TGTGCCAGCAGTTACTCGGGGAGGGGCTACGAGCAGTACTTC.

The genes are TRBV29-1 and TRBJ1-5; 9 bases align to TRBD1. The CDR3 sequence is 13 residues long. Germline V gene lookup returns CDR1 SQVTM and CDR2 ANQGSEA. Trimming cost V 7 bases and J 2 bases; bases outside gene matches: 3. CDR3 amino acids: CSAGDRGNQPQHF. The CDR3 DNA reads TGCAGCGCCGGGGACAGGGGCAATCAGCCCCAGCATTTT.

The table lists this clone with a few counts. The rearrangement uses TRBV19 and TRBJ2-7; TRBD2 is a possible D gene (5 bases). Germline V lookup: CDR1 LNHDA, CDR2 SQIVND (reference sequence). Deletions cut 1 base from V and 5 bases from J, with 12 bases between. This CDR3 region has 14 residues. The DNA for the CDR3 is TGTGCCAGTAGTATAGCAGAGGGAATGGACGAGCAGTACTTC. Its protein is CASSIAEGMDEQYF.

The rearrangement uses TRBV28 and TRBJ1-5; D is unclear. Germline assignment: CDR1 MDHEN and CDR2 SYDVKM. This CDR3 comprises 15 residues. V was shortened by 2 bases and J by 0 bases, with 8 bases between the two germline ends. DNA for the CDR3: TGTGCCAGCAGTTTAAACATCGATAGCAATCAGCCCCAGCATTTT. Its translation: CASSLNIDSNQPQHF.